The rows below give T cell receptor beta chains drawn from one sample of a study of blood T cell repertoires in COVID-19. Generated by immunoSEQ multiplex PCR, the TCRdb table keeps only in-frame clones and is missing some. Altogether about 80,000 clones are present, approximately 88% being singletons, with the ten largest covering approximately 7.3%. The specimen was peripheral blood. The receptors were sampled from a man between 65 and 85 years old with acute or convalescent COVID-19. CDR3s include the opening cysteine and the closing phenylalanine or tryptophan. A D gene is named only where the DNA matches it firmly. Clone size is not always given. Where it is, it says once, few, many or a class for expanded clones.

D	V	size	length	J	CDR3	DNA
.	TRBV3-1/TRBV3-2	.	18	TRBJ2-4	CASSQVADREIAKNIQYF	TGTGCCAGCAGCCAAGTAGCCGACCGAGAAATAGCCAAAAACATTCAGTACTTC
.	TRBV7-2	.	13	TRBJ2-7	CASSSLVSYEQYF	TGTGCCAGCAGCTCTCTAGTCTCCTACGAGCAGTACTTC
TRBD2	TRBV11-3	.	16	TRBJ2-1	CASSPMVAGGYNEQFF	TGTGCCAGCAGCCCGATGGTAGCGGGGGGATACAATGAGCAGTTCTTC
.	TRBV5-1	.	15	TRBJ1-4	CASSLGVAFNEKLFF	TGCGCCAGCAGCTTGGGTGTAGCTTTTAATGAAAAACTGTTTTTT
.	TRBV5-1	.	17	TRBJ2-7	CASSPLFETVNSYEQYF	TGCGCCAGCAGCCCCCTTTTCGAGACAGTGAACTCCTACGAGCAGTACTTC
.	TRBV7-2	.	12	TRBJ2-2	CASRLEAGELFF	TGTGCCAGCAGGCTGGAGGCCGGGGAGCTGTTTTTT
TRBD1	TRBV6-5	.	15	TRBJ1-1	CASSPRTGVNTEAFF	TGTGCCAGCAGTCCTCGGACAGGGGTGAACACTGAAGCTTTCTTT
.	TRBV11-3	.	13	TRBJ2-7	CASSLGSAAEQYF	TGTGCCAGCAGCTTAGGATCTGCGGCCGAGCAGTACTTC
TRBD2	TRBV11-2	.	16	TRBJ2-7	CASSLSSSGSSYEQYF	TGTGCCAGCAGCTTATCGTCTAGCGGAAGCTCCTACGAGCAGTACTTC
TRBD1	TRBV5-1	.	14	TRBJ1-2	CASSQRQGGSGYTF	TGCGCCAGCAGCCAACGACAGGGCGGAAGTGGCTACACCTTC
TRBD2	TRBV11-2	.	16	TRBJ2-2	CASMSRAGENTGELFF	TGTGCCAGCATGTCTAGAGCGGGGGAGAACACCGGGGAGCTGTTTTTT
TRBD2	TRBV28	.	16	TRBJ2-3	CASSLLAGGRTDTQYF	TGTGCCAGCAGCCTCTTAGCGGGGGGGAGAACAGATACGCAGTATTTT
.	TRBV10-3	.	14	TRBJ2-3	CAITDSDGTDTQYF	TGTGCCATCACCGATAGCGACGGCACAGATACGCAGTATTTT
TRBD1	TRBV2	few	19	TRBJ2-6	CASSLMGQGALSGANVLTF	TGTGCCAGCAGTTTAATGGGACAGGGGGCCCTCTCTGGGGCCAACGTCCTGACTTTC
.	TRBV18	.	15	TRBJ1-2	CASSPGHPSNYGYTF	TGTGCCAGCTCACCAGGGCACCCTTCTAACTATGGCTACACCTTC
.	TRBV20-1	.	13	TRBJ2-7	CSASVDSSYEQYF	TGCAGTGCTAGTGTTGACAGTTCCTACGAGCAGTACTTC
TRBD2	TRBV6-2/TRBV6-3	.	15	TRBJ2-1	CASSVLSGSYNEQFF	TGTGCCAGCAGCGTCCTCAGCGGGAGCTATAATGAGCAGTTCTTC
.	TRBV5-5	.	12	TRBJ1-1	CASSPGNWGAFF	TGTGCCAGCAGTCCAGGGAACTGGGGCGCTTTCTTT
TRBD1	TRBV28	once	16	TRBJ1-5	CASSLGGGQGRQPQHF	TGTGCCAGCAGTTTAGGGGGGGGACAGGGGCGCCAGCCCCAGCATTTT
.	TRBV20-1	.	11	TRBJ2-7	CSARGGEDQYF	TGCAGTGCTAGGGGAGGAGAGGATCAGTACTTC
.	TRBV5-4	.	14	TRBJ1-3	CASSFGEIGNTIYF	TGTGCCAGCAGCTTTGGGGAGATCGGAAACACCATATATTTT
.	TRBV27	once	16	TRBJ2-3	CASSLRRQSSTDTQYF	TGTGCCAGCAGTTTAAGGAGACAGTCTAGCACAGATACGCAGTATTTT
.	TRBV2	.	14	TRBJ1-1	CASTLEGSGTEAFF	TGTGCCAGCACCCTGGAGGGGAGCGGGACTGAAGCTTTCTTT
.	TRBV12-5	once	13	TRBJ1-1	CASGLGAGTEAFF	TGTGCTAGTGGTTTGGGAGCGGGCACTGAAGCTTTCTTT
.	TRBV6-2/TRBV6-3	.	13	TRBJ2-2	CASSLRGTGELFF	TGTGCCAGCAGCTTAAGGGGTACCGGGGAGCTGTTTTTT
TRBD2	TRBV2	.	16	TRBJ2-1	CASRPKTSVSQNEQFF	TGTGCCAGCAGACCTAAGACTAGCGTGTCTCAGAATGAGCAGTTCTTC
TRBD1	TRBV7-2	once	14	TRBJ1-5	CASSGTGTNQPQHF	TGTGCCAGCAGCGGGACAGGAACTAATCAGCCCCAGCATTTT
.	TRBV12-3/TRBV12-4	.	12	TRBJ2-7	CASSSVRGEQYF	TGTGCCAGCAGTTCCGTTAGGGGCGAGCAGTACTTC
TRBD2	TRBV3-1/TRBV3-2	.	15	TRBJ2-5	CASSLPSGVRETQYF	TGTGCCAGCAGCCTGCCTAGCGGGGTGCGGGAGACCCAGTACTTC
.	TRBV13	.	14	TRBJ1-2	CASSPRTANYGYTF	TGTGCCAGCAGCCCCCGTACAGCCAACTATGGCTACACCTTC
.	TRBV10-1	.	15	TRBJ2-7	CASSDVYGSPYEQYF	TGCGCCAGCAGTGATGTTTACGGGAGTCCCTACGAGCAGTACTTC
TRBD2	TRBV4-1	.	16	TRBJ2-5	CASSPGLAGAQETQYF	TGCGCCAGCAGCCCGGGACTAGCGGGAGCACAAGAGACCCAGTACTTC
TRBD1	TRBV5-1	.	15	TRBJ1-2	CASSTQGQGLYGYTF	TGCGCCAGCAGCACCCAAGGACAGGGCCTGTATGGCTACACCTTC
.	TRBV10-3	.	15	TRBJ2-2	CAISPTLEYTGELFF	TGTGCCATCAGCCCTACCTTAGAATATACCGGGGAGCTGTTTTTT
TRBD1	TRBV2	.	17	TRBJ2-7	CASSYETDRSGAYEQYF	TGTGCCAGCAGTTACGAAACGGACAGGTCAGGCGCCTACGAGCAGTACTTC
.	TRBV15	.	16	TRBJ1-4	CATRNRKGFANEKLFF	TGTGCCACCAGAAACAGGAAGGGGTTTGCTAATGAAAAACTGTTTTTT